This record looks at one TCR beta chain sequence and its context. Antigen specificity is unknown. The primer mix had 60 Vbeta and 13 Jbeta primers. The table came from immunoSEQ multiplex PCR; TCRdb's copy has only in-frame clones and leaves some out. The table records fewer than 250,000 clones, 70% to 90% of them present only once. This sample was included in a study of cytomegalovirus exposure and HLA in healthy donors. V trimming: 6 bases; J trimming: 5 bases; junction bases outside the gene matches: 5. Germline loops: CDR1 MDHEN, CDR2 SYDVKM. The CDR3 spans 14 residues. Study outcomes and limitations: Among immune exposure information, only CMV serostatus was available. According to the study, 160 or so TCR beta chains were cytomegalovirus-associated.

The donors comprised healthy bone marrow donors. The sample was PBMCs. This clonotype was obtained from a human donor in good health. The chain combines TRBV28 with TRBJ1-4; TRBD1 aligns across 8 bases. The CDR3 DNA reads TGTGCCAGCAGCCTGACAGGGGAAAATGAAAAACTGTTTTTT. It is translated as CASSLTGENEKLFF.